This T cell receptor beta chain is from a study of blood T cells in healthy people across ages. The use of a sample-barcoded 5' primer and a J-beta primer mix characterized a second PCR of 7 to 11 cycles. TCRdb reanalysed the 5' RACE reads using MiXCR and keeps one entry per CDR3 protein. The sample lists around 600,000 distinct CDR3 sequences, less than 60% occurring once. Germline CDR1 and CDR2: SGHTA and FQGNSA. The CDR3 length is 15 residues. The study recruited healthy Caucasian donors from Russia who were aged about 6 to 100. This clonotype was detected once. Relative to the germline gene, one junction end is altered; a read error may explain this.

The chain couples TRBV7-2 to TRBJ2-5; the D gene could be TRBD1 or TRBD2 (6 bases each). Sequenced sample: blood. The receptor comes from a man at least 80 years old in good health. CDR3 in amino acids: CVSSNYRGQQETQYF. The CDR3 DNA is TGTGTCAGCAGCAATTATCGGGGGCAACAAGAGACCCAGTACTTC.